This paragraph covers one TCR beta chain sequence. Its target is not known. This sample is drawn from a study of CD8 T cells in ankylosing spondylitis. Study findings and constraints: Blood from ankylosing spondylitis patients appeared to carry a characteristic roughly 8-variant TCR beta motif. CD8+ cells made up the disease-linked clones, which were relatively rare in peripheral blood. Prior work had noted some motif variants in reactive arthritis blood and synovial fluid. According to the report, clones linked to the disease were significantly enriched in matched synovial fluid samples taken from ankylosing spondylitis patients.

CDR1 and CDR2 from the germline V gene are SGHAT and FQNNGV. The CDR3 has 15 residues. Trimming took off 8 bases at V and 0 bases at J, with 14 bases between the two ends. Library preparation for TCR beta used quantitative 5'-RACE with molecular barcodes. TCRdb processed the 5' RACE reads anew with MiXCR; each CDR3 protein has one entry. The sample comprises around 890,000 distinct CDR3 sequences, about 11% of which are singletons, and 0.51% rests with the top ten. Source material: blood, either unsorted or a sorted T cell fraction (not recorded which). The sequence derives from a male donor with ankylosing spondylitis. V and J are TRBV11-2 and TRBJ2-1; D may be TRBD1 (6 bases). The CDR3: CASVTRGGSYNEQFF. The CDR3 DNA reads TGTGCCAGCGTCACTAGAGGGGGCTCCTACAATGAGCAGTTCTTC.